The present entry profiles one T cell receptor (beta chain) with its context. Sequencing used immunoSEQ multiplex PCR; TCRdb keeps in-frame clones, though not all of them. In the table there are 300,000 to 450,000 clones, around 90% of which are singletons. The sample originates from a study of blood T cell repertoires in COVID-19. The CDR3 covers 16 residues. Losses at the gene ends were 7 bases for V and 1 base for J; bases not matched to a gene: 6. The germline V gene has CDR1 SNHLY and CDR2 FYNNEI. Source material: PBMCs or T cells enriched from blood (not recorded which). The clonotype comes from a young woman who had recovered from COVID-19. This rearrangement joins TRBV2 to TRBJ1-5, with 11 bases identical to TRBD1. DNA of the CDR3: TGTGCCAGCATAGGGGACAGGGGGTCCAGCAATCAGCCCCAGCATTTT. Amino acids: CASIGDRGSSNQPQHF.